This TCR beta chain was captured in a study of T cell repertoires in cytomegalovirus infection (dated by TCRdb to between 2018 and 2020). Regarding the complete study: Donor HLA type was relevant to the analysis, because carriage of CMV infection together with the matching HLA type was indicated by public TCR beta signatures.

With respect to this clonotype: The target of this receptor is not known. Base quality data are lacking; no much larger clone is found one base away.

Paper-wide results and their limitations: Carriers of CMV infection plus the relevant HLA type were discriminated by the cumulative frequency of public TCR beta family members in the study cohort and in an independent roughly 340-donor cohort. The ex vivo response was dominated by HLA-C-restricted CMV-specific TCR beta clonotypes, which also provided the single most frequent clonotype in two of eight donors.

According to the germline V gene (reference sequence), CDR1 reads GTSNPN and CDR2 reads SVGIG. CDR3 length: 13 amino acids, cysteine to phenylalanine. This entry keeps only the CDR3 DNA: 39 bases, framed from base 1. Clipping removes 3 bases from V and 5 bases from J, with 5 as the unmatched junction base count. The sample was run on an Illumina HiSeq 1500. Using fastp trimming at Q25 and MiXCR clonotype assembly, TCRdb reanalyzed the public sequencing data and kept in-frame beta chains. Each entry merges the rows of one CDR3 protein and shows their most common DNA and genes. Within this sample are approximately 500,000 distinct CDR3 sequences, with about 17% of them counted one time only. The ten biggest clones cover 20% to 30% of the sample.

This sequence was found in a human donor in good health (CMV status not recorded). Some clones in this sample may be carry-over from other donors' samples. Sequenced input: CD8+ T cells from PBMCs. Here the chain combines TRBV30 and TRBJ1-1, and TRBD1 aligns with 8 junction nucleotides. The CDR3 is CAWSFTGGTEAFF. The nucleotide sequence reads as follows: TGTGCCTGGAGCTTCACAGGGGGGACTGAAGCTTTCTTT.